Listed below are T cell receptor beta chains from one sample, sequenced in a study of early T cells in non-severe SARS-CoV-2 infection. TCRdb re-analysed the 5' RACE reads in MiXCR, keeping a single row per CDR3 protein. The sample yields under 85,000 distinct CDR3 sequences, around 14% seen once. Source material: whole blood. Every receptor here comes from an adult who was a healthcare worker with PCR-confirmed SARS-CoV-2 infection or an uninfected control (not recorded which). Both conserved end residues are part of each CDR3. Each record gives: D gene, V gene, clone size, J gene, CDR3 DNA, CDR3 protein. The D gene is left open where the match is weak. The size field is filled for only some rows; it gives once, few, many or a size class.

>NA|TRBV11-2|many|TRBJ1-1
TGTGCCAGCAGCTTAGCGGCGAACACTGAAGCTTTCTTT
CASSLAANTEAFF
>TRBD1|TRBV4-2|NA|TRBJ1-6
TGTGCCAGCAGCCAAGATCCCAGGGGGATCTATAATTCACCCCTCCACTTT
CASSQDPRGIYNSPLHF
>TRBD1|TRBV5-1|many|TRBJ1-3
TGCGCCAGCAGCATGACAGGGGTCTCTGGAAACACCATATATTTT
CASSMTGVSGNTIYF
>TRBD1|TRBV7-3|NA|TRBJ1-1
TGTGCCAGCAGCGCATCCGGGACAGCCTCGTCGTTTTTCTTT
CASSASGTASSFFF
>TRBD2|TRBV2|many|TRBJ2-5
TGTGCCAGCAGTCTTGGAGCGGGAGGGTTCGGAGAGACCCAGTACTTC
CASSLGAGGFGETQYF
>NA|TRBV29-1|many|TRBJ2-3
TGCAGCGTTGAAGGGACAAGCACAGATACGCAGTATTTT
CSVEGTSTDTQYF
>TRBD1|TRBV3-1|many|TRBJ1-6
TGTGCCAGCAGGGGCGGACAGGTGTTGAGATCACCCCTCCACTTT
CASRGGQVLRSPLHF
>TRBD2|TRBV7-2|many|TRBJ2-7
TGTGCCAGCAGCTTAGCTCCCCCCCCGGGAGGTGACGAGCAGTACTTC
CASSLAPPPGGDEQYF
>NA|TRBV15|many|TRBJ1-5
TGTGCCACCAGTTTGAGGGGAGGGGGCAATCAGCCCCAGCATTTT
CATSLRGGGNQPQHF
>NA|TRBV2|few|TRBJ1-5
TGTGCCAGCAGTGGATCAAATCAGCCCCAGCATTTT
CASSGSNQPQHF
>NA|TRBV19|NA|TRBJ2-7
TGTGCCAGTAGCCCTTTGCAGGGGCGGTTGAATTACGAGCAGTACTTC
CASSPLQGRLNYEQYF
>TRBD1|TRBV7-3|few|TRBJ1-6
TGTGCCAGCAGCTTACTGGGACAGGGGTCTTCACCCCTCCACTTT
CASSLLGQGSSPLHF
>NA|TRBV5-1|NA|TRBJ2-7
TGCGCCAGCCACCACCTTGCCGGGATCCACGAGCAGTACTTC
CASHHLAGIHEQYF
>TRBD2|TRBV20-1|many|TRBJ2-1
TGCAGTGCTAGAGCGACTAGCGGGAGGTGGCGGGATGAGCAGTTCTTC
CSARATSGRWRDEQFF
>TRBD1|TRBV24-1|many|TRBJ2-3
TGTGCCACCAGTGACTCCGGGACAGCCACAGATACGCAGTATTTT
CATSDSGTATDTQYF
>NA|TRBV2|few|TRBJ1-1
TGTGCCAGCATTGCAGGGGACCTACTCCTGAACACTGAAGCTTTCTTT
CASIAGDLLLNTEAFF
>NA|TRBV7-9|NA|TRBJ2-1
TGTGCCAGCAGCCTGGGACTCAATAGCGATGAGCAGTTCTTC
CASSLGLNSDEQFF
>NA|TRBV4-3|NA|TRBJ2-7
TGCGCCAGCAGCCAAGATGTCCGCGGGTCCTACGAGCAGTACTTC
CASSQDVRGSYEQYF
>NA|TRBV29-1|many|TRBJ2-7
TGCAGCGTTGAAGATGGGGCCGGGCTCTCCTACGAGCAGTACTTC
CSVEDGAGLSYEQYF
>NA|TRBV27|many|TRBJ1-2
TGTGCCAGCAGGCCGTCAGGATTCTATGGCTACACCTTC
CASRPSGFYGYTF
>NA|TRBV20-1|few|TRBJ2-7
TGCAGTGCTGGTGACATGAACCCCTACGAGCAGTACTTC
CSAGDMNPYEQYF
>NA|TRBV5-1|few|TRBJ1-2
TGCGCCAGCAGCCTCCGCCCAGGGGTGGTTGGCTACACCTTC
CASSLRPGVVGYTF
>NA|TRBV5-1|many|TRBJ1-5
TGCGCCAGCAGTCGGGGTAGCGATCAGCCCCAGCATTTT
CASSRGSDQPQHF
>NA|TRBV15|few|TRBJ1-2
TGTGCCACCAGCAGGCGAACGAGCAGAGCTAACTATGGCTACACCTTC
CATSRRTSRANYGYTF
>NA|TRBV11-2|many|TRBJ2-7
TGTGCCAGCAGCCACACCGCTGCATACGAGCAGTACTTC
CASSHTAAYEQYF
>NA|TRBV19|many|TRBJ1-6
TGTGCCAGTAGTACTCGGCAGGGGAATTCACCCCTCCACTTT
CASSTRQGNSPLHF
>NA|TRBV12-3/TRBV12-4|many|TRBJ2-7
TGTGCCAGCTCTGAGGGGGGCCCCTACGAGCAGTACTTC
CASSEGGPYEQYF
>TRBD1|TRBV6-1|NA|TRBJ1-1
TGTGCCAGTCTCGTGAGACAGGGGGCGGGTGAAGCTTTCTTT
CASLVRQGAGEAFF
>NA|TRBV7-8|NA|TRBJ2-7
TGTGCCAGCAGCCCCAGATGGGGCAGGGCCACTCCCTACGAGCAGTACTTC
CASSPRWGRATPYEQYF
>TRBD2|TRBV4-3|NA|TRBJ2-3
TGCGCCAGCAGCCAAGCGGGGGGGCTCAGCACAGATACGCAGTATTTT
CASSQAGGLSTDTQYF
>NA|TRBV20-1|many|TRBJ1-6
TGCAGTGCTAGAGATCGTACTGCGAATTCACCCCTCCACTTT
CSARDRTANSPLHF
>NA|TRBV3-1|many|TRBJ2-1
TGTGCCAGCAGCCAGTGGGACTCCTCCTACAATGAGCAGTTCTTC
CASSQWDSSYNEQFF